This note documents a single T cell receptor beta chain sequence. Method: immunoSEQ multiplex PCR; TCRdb's copy keeps in-frame clones and lacks some. This sample has 75,000 to 95,000 clones; about 89% occur once, and the top ten carry 0.35% to 0.5%. The sample originates from a study of technical replicates of blood from a handful of donors. This TCR was sampled from a human donor in good health. The specimen was T cells isolated from PBMCs.

The CDR3 DNA is TGTGCCACCGGGGACAGATCTTCCTACGAGCAGTACTTC. Its translation: CATGDRSSYEQYF. V usage is TRBV6-5 and J usage is TRBJ2-7, with TRBD1 identical over 7 bases. This CDR3 is 13 amino acids long. Germline-derived CDR1 and CDR2 are MNHEY and SVGAGI. Trimming took 10 bases from V and 1 from J; bases not matched to a gene: 7.